This TCR beta chain was retrieved from a study of T cell responses to AZD1222 COVID-19 vaccine. Background on the study: Some second doses came at about 4 weeks and others at about 12 weeks; these were pooled. Study findings and constraints: Baseline serostatus was positive in only six AZD1222 recipients. Across the whole spike, CD4 TCRs peaked at regions 160-218 and 743-854. Once two AZD1222 doses were given, Spike-specific TCR breadth and depth went up.

V was trimmed by 1 base and J by 0 bases, leaving 7 bases between them. CDR3 length: 13 amino acids. Germline V lookup: CDR1 SQVTM, CDR2 ANQGSEA. A word on this clone: The antigen remains unidentified.

Method: immunoSEQ multiplex PCR; TCRdb's copy keeps in-frame clones and lacks some. The table shows 100,000 or so clones, with approximately 88% occurring only once. Specimen: peripheral blood, collected on day 0 of AZD1222 vaccination. The source is an adult in good health. The V call is TRBV29-1, the J call TRBJ2-7; tentatively, D is TRBD1 (5 bases). The CDR3 spells CSVEADISYEQYF. Written as DNA, the CDR3 is TGCAGCGTTGAAGCGGACATCTCCTACGAGCAGTACTTC.